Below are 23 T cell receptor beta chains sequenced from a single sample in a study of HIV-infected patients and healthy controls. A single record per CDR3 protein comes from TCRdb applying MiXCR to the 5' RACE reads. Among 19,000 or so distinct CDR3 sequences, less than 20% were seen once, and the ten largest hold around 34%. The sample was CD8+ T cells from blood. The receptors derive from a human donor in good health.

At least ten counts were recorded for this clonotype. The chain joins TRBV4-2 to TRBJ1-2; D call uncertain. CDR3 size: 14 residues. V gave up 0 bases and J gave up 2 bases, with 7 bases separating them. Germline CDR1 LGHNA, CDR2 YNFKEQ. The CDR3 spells CASSQEPVNYGYTF. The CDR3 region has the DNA TGTGCCAGCAGCCAAGAGCCAGTAAACTATGGCTACACCTTC.

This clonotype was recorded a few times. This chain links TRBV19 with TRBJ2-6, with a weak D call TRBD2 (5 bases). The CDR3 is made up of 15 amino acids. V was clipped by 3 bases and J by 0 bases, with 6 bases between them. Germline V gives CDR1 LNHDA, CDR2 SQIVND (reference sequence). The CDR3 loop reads CASSILASGANVLTF. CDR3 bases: TGTGCCAGTAGTATTCTAGCCTCTGGGGCCAACGTCCTGACTTTC.

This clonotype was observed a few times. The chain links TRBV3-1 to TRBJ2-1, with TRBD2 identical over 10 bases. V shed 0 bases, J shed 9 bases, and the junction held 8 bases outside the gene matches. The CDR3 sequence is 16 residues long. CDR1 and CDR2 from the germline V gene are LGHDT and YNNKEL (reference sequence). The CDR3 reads CASSQDRSGRAREQFF. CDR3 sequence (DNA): TGTGCCAGCAGCCAAGATCGCAGCGGGAGGGCGCGTGAGCAGTTCTTC.

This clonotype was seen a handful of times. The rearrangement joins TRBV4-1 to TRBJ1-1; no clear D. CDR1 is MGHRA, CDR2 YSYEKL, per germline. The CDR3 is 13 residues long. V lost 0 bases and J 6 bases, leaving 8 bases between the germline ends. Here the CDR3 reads CASSQEKAAEAFF. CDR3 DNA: TGCGCCAGCAGCCAAGAGAAAGCGGCTGAAGCTTTCTTT.

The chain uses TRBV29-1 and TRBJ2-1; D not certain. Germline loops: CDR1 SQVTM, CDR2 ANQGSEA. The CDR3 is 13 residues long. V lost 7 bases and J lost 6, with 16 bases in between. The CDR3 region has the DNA TGCAGCGCGGTAGGGCTATCCGCCAATGAGCAGTTCTTC. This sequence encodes CSAVGLSANEQFF.

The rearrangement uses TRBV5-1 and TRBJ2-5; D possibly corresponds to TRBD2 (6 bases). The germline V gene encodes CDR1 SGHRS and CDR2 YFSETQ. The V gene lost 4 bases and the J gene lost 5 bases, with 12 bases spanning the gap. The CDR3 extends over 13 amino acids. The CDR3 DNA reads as TGCGCCAGCAGCCTGGGGACTTTGGAGACCCAGTACTTC. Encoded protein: CASSLGTLETQYF. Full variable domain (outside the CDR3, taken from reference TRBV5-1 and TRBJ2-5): KAGVTQTPRYLIKTRGQQVTLSCSPISGHRSVSWYQQTPGQGLQFLFEYFSETQRNKGNFPGRFSGRQFSNSRSEMNVSTLELGDSALYLCASSLGTLETQYFGPGTRLLVL.

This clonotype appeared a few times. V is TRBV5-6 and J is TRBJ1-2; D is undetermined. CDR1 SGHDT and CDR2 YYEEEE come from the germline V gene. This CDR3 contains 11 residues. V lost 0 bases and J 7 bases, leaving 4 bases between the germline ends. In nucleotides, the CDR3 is TGTGCCAGCAGCTTGGGAGCTGGCTACACCTTC. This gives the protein CASSLGAGYTF.

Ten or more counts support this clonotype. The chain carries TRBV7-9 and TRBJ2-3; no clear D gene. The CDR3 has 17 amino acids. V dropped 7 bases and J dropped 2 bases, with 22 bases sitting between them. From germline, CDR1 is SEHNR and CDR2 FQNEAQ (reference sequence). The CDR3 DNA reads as TGTGCCAGCACCCTTCTCCCCGTGGCGTTCCACACAGATACGCAGTATTTT. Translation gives CASTLLPVAFHTDTQYF.

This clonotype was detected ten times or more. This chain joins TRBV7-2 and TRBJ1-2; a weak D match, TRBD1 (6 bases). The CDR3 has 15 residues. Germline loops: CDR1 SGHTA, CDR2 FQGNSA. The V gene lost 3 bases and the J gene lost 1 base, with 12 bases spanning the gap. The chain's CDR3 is CASSFSRGLNYGYTF. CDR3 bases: TGTGCCAGCAGCTTCTCCAGGGGACTTAACTATGGCTACACCTTC.

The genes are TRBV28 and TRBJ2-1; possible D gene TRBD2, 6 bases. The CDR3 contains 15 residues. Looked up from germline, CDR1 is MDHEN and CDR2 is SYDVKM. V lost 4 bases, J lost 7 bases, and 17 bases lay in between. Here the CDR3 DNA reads TGTGCCAGCAGTTCGGGAGCGGAACTAAAGAATGAGCAGTTCTTC. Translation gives CASSSGAELKNEQFF.

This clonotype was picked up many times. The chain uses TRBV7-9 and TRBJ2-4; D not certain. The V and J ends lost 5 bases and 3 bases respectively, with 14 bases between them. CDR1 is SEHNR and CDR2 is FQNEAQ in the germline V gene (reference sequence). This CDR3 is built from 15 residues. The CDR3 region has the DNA TGTGCCAGCAGCCCGCGGACGGCAGGCAAAAACATTCAGTACTTC. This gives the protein CASSPRTAGKNIQYF.

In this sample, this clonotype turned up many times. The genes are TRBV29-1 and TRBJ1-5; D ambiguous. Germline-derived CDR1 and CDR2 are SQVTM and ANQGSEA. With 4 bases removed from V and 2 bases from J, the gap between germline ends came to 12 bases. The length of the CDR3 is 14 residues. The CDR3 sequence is CSVVFGSGNQPQHF. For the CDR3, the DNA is TGCAGCGTTGTTTTCGGATCGGGCAATCAGCCCCAGCATTTT.

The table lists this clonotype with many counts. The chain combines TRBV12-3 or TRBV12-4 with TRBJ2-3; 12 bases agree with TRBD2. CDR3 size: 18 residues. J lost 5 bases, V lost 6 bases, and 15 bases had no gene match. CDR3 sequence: CASSVRLSSGGAGDTQYF. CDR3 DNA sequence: TGTGCCAGCAGCGTCCGATTGTCTAGCGGGGGGGCCGGAGATACGCAGTATTTT.

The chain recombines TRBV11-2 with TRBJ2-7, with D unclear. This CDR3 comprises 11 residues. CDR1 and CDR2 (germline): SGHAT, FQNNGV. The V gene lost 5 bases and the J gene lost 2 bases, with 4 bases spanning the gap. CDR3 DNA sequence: TGTGCCAGCAGCCTTCCCTACGAGCAGTACTTC. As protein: CASSLPYEQYF.

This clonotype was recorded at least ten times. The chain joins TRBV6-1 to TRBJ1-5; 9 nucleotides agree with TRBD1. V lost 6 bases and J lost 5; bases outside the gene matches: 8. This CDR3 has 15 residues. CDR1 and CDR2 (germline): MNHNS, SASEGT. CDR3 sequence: CASRKDRGVYQPQHF. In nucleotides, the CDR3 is TGTGCCAGCAGGAAGGACAGGGGAGTATATCAGCCCCAGCATTTT.

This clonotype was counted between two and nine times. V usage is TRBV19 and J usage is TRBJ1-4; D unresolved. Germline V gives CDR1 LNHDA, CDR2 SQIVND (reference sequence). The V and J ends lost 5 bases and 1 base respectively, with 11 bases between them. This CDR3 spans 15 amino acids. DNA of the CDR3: TGTGCCAGTAGTCTCCTACATATAACTAATGAAAAACTGTTTTTT. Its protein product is CASSLLHITNEKLFF.

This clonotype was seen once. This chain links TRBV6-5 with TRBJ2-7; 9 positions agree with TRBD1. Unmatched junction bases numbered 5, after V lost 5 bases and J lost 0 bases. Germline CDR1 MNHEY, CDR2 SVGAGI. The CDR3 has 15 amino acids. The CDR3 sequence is CASSAGTGSSYEQYF. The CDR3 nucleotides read TGTGCCAGCAGTGCCGGGACAGGGAGCTCCTACGAGCAGTACTTC.

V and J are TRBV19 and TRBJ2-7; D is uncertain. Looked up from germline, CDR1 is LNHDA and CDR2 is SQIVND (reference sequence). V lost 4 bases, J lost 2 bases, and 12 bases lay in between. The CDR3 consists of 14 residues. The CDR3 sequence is CASSSWAEAYEQYF. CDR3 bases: TGTGCCAGTAGTAGTTGGGCAGAGGCCTACGAGCAGTACTTC. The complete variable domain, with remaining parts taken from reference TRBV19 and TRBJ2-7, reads DGGITQSPKYLFRKEGQNVTLSCEQNLNHDAMYWYRQDPGQGLRLIYYSQIVNDFQKGDIAEGYSVSREKKESFPLTVTSAQKNPTAFYLCASSSWAEAYEQYFGPGTRLTVT.

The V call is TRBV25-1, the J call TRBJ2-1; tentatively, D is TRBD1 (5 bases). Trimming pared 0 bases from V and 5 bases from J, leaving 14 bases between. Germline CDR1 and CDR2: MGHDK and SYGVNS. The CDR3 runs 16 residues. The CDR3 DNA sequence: TGTGCCAGCAGTGAATATAGTAGGACAACCAACAATGAGCAGTTCTTC. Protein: CASSEYSRTTNNEQFF.

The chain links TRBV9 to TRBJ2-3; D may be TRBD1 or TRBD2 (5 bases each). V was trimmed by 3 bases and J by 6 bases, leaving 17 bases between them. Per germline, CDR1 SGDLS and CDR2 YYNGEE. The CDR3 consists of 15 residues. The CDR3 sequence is CASSAGTTSVDTQYF. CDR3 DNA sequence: TGTGCCAGCAGCGCCGGGACCACCAGTGTCGATACGCAGTATTTT.

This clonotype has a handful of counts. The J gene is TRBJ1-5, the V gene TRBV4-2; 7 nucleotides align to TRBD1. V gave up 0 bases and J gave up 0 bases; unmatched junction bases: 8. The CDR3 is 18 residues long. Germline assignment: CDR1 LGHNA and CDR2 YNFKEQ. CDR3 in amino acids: CASSQDPTGLYSNQPQHF. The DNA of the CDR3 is TGTGCCAGCAGCCAAGACCCGACAGGGCTTTATAGCAATCAGCCCCAGCATTTT.

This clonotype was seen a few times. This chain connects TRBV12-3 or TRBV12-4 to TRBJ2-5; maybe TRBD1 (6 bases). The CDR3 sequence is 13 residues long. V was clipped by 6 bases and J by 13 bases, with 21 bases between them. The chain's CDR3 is CASREPGHSRMYF. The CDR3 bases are TGTGCCAGCAGGGAGCCGGGACACTCGAGGATGTACTTC.

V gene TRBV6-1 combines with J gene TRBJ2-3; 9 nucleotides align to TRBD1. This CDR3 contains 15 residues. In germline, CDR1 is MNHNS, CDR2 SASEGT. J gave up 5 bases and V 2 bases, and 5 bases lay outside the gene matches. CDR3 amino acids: CASSELTGGIDTQYF. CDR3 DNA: TGTGCCAGCAGTGAACTAACAGGGGGCATAGATACGCAGTATTTT.